Presented here are 3 T cell receptor beta chains from one specimen sequenced in a study of T cells in localized non-small cell lung cancer. Sequenced by immunoSEQ multiplex PCR; TCRdb stores in-frame clones only, minus some. The sample consists of tens of thousands of clones, more than 75% of them appearing once. The sample here was PBMCs, taken before any cancer treatment. The receptors derive from a woman aged 40-69 years with stage II squamous cell lung carcinoma.

The rearrangement uses TRBV21-1 and TRBJ2-1; the table assigns TRBD2, which was not confirmed against the DNA. TRBV21-1 counts as a pseudogene. The CDR3 runs 12 residues. The CDR3 sequence is CATTKYGLAVFF. DNA for the CDR3: TGTGCCACCACAAAGTACGGACTAGCGGTGTTCTTC.

This clone was picked up one time. The chain employs TRBV28 and TRBJ1-2; perhaps TRBD1 as D (6 bases). The germline V gene encodes CDR1 MDHEN and CDR2 SYDVKM. This CDR3 is built from 13 residues. V was trimmed by 2 bases and J by 8 bases, leaving 12 bases between them. CDR3 sequence: CASSLPQGFGYTF. The CDR3 coding sequence is TGTGCCAGCAGTTTACCACAGGGATTCGGCTACACCTTC.

The V and J genes are TRBV6-5 and TRBJ2-7, with D possibly being TRBD2 (5 bases). CDR1 MNHEY and CDR2 SVGAGI come from the germline V gene. This CDR3 has 13 residues. Trimming took 4 bases from V and 0 from J, leaving 7 bases between them. CDR3 residues: CASSSRGSYEQYF. CDR3 coding DNA: TGTGCCAGCAGTTCCCGGGGCTCCTACGAGCAGTACTTC.